Following are 15 T cell receptor beta chains from one sample sequenced in a study of cytomegalovirus exposure and HLA in healthy donors. It was with 60 Vbeta and 13 Jbeta primers that the PCR ran. Method: immunoSEQ multiplex PCR; TCRdb's copy keeps in-frame clones and lacks some. This table has roughly 90,000 clones, 82% appearing once. The source material was PBMCs. These receptors were collected from a man aged 25-45 years in good health and CMV-seropositive.

This chain connects TRBV18 to TRBJ2-1, with 8 bases lining up with TRBD2. Unmatched junction bases numbered 11, after V lost 4 bases and J lost 6 bases. CDR3 size: 16 residues. The germline V gene encodes CDR1 KGHSH and CDR2 LQKENI. The CDR3 region is CASSLDLAGTGNEQFF. The CDR3 DNA is TGTGCCAGCTCACTCGATCTAGCGGGTACTGGCAATGAGCAGTTCTTC.

The chain employs TRBV19 and TRBJ2-5, with D possibly TRBD1 on 6 matching bases. The CDR3 covers 14 residues. The germline V gene encodes CDR1 LNHDA and CDR2 SQIVND (reference sequence). The V and J ends lost 5 bases and 5 bases respectively, with 15 bases between them. CDR3 bases: TGTGCCAGTAGTTTCGGACAGTTTGGTGAGACCCAGTACTTC. Residues: CASSFGQFGETQYF. The whole variable domain, filled in from reference TRBV19 and TRBJ2-5, reads DGGITQSPKYLFRKEGQNVTLSCEQNLNHDAMYWYRQDPGQGLRLIYYSQIVNDFQKGDIAEGYSVSREKKESFPLTVTSAQKNPTAFYLCASSFGQFGETQYFGPGTRLLVL.

For the CDR3, the DNA is TGTGCCAGCAGTTTCCTGCTAGCGGGAGGTGGAAATGAGCAGTTCTTC. It yields the protein CASSFLLAGGGNEQFF. The V and J genes are TRBV27 and TRBJ2-1; 11 nucleotides line up with TRBD2. The CDR3 length is 16 residues. Trimming removed 3 bases from V and 7 bases from J; junction bases left unmatched: 8. Germline loops: CDR1 MNHEY, CDR2 SMNVEV (reference sequence).

The genes are TRBV7-8 and TRBJ2-7; no firm D call. From germline, CDR1 is SGHVS and CDR2 FQNEAQ. This CDR3 comprises 15 residues. Trimming removed 1 base from V and 0 bases from J, with 10 bases in between. The CDR3 region is CASSLVELSSYEQYF. DNA for the CDR3: TGTGCCAGCAGCTTAGTAGAATTAAGCTCCTACGAGCAGTACTTC.

V is TRBV6-5 and J is TRBJ2-1, with TRBD2 identical over 9 bases. J gave up 7 bases and V 8 bases, and 9 bases lay outside the gene matches. Germline CDR1 reads MNHEY; CDR2 reads SVGAGI. The CDR3 extends over 14 amino acids. In DNA form, the CDR3 reads TGTGCCAGCGCTTTAGCGGGAGAAAGGAATGAGCAGTTCTTC. Encoded protein: CASALAGERNEQFF.

V and J are TRBV9 and TRBJ2-2; 8 positions agree with TRBD1. This CDR3 comprises 16 residues. Trimming cost V 3 bases and J 4 bases; bases outside gene matches: 8. Germline V gene lookup returns CDR1 SGDLS and CDR2 YYNGEE. The CDR3: CASSADRGIVTGELFF. CDR3 bases: TGTGCCAGCAGCGCTGACAGGGGAATAGTCACCGGGGAGCTGTTTTTT.

The rearrangement joins TRBV6-6 to TRBJ1-2; 7 bases agree with TRBD1. This CDR3 has 13 residues. From germline, CDR1 is MNHNY and CDR2 SVGAGI (reference sequence). Trimming cost V 5 bases and J 4 bases; bases outside gene matches: 4. The DNA of the CDR3 is TGTGCCAGCAGTGCAAACAGGGGCTATGGCTACACCTTC. Amino acid sequence: CASSANRGYGYTF.

The chain joins TRBV27 to TRBJ1-1; no clear D. This CDR3 has 13 amino acids. Germline CDR1 and CDR2: MNHEY and SMNVEV (reference sequence). V was clipped by 2 bases and J by 1 base, with 5 bases between them. CDR3 residues: CASSLRENTEAFF. The CDR3 coding sequence is TGTGCCAGCAGTTTACGGGAGAACACTGAAGCTTTCTTT.

A few counts support this clone. V is TRBV5-1 and J is TRBJ1-1; D ambiguous. CDR3 length equals 14 residues. V was clipped by 1 base and J by 0 bases, with 7 bases between them. Germline-derived CDR1 and CDR2 are SGHRS and YFSETQ. CDR3 nucleotide sequence: TGCGCCAGCAGCTTGACAGCCATGAACACTGAAGCTTTCTTT. This sequence encodes CASSLTAMNTEAFF.

The rearrangement joins TRBV7-6 to TRBJ2-3; no clear D. The CDR3 has 14 amino acids. Germline values: CDR1 SGHVS, CDR2 FNYEAQ. V lost 5 bases to trimming and J lost 4 bases, with 13 bases between them. This CDR3 reads CASSPTAIPDTQYF. The CDR3 bases are TGTGCCAGCAGCCCCACTGCAATACCAGATACGCAGTATTTT.

This clone was found a few times. This chain uses TRBV6-5 with TRBJ2-7; 12 bases are a match to TRBD2. V lost 6 bases and J lost 2; bases outside the gene matches: 2. This CDR3 is built from 14 residues. The V gene's germline CDR1 is MNHEY and CDR2 SVGAGI. CDR3 coding DNA: TGTGCCAGCAGGAGACTAGCGGGAGCCTACGAGCAGTACTTC. This sequence encodes CASRRLAGAYEQYF.

In its sample, this clone was seen once. The chain recombines TRBV7-9 with TRBJ2-3, with D perhaps TRBD1 (6 bases). Per germline, CDR1 SEHNR and CDR2 FQNEAQ (reference sequence). The CDR3 loop spans 18 amino acids. V shed 2 bases and J shed 2 bases, with 20 bases lying between them. The CDR3: CASSLPGAKLTSTDTQYF. DNA of the CDR3: TGTGCCAGCAGCTTACCAGGGGCGAAGCTCACCTCCACAGATACGCAGTATTTT.

This chain uses TRBV6-1 with TRBJ2-7; D remains ambiguous. This CDR3 has 15 residues. The germline V gene encodes CDR1 MNHNS and CDR2 SASEGT. Trimming cost V 5 bases and J 0 bases, with 14 bases left between them. The CDR3 region has the DNA TGTGCCAGCAGTCCCGCGGTACCACCCTCCTACGAGCAGTACTTC. Protein product: CASSPAVPPSYEQYF.

This chain links TRBV5-1 with TRBJ2-5, with a tentative D call TRBD1 (6 bases). The germline CDR1 and CDR2 sequences are SGHRS and YFSETQ. The V end lost 0 bases, the J end lost 3 bases, and 9 bases lay between the germline ends. The CDR3 has 14 residues. Here the CDR3 reads CASSLVTGKETQYF. The CDR3 DNA reads as TGCGCCAGCAGCTTGGTCACAGGGAAAGAGACCCAGTACTTC.

The chain couples TRBV19 to TRBJ1-5; D is perhaps TRBD1 (6 bases). The CDR3 extends over 14 amino acids. CDR1 and CDR2 (germline): LNHDA, SQIVND (reference sequence). Trimming left V 5 bases short and J 6 bases short, with 14 bases between. CDR3 DNA sequence: TGTGCCAGTAGTCCTGGGGGGGCCAGTCAGCCCCAGCATTTT. Residues: CASSPGGASQPQHF.